The text below deals with one T cell receptor (beta chain). Its recognized antigen is unknown. Within one base of it there is no much larger clone, and no base qualities were kept. The sample belongs to a study of shared clonotypes between healthy human individuals (TCRdb year 2020). General notes on the study: Three men and two women, aged 18 to 49 years, made up the cohort. Per donor, three plates each were used for CD4 naive and CD4 memory, two for CD8 naive, and one for CD8 memory. To estimate repertoire size and how much clonotype sharing occurs between individuals, the study deeply sequenced the blood TCR repertoires of a handful of healthy adults. Libraries were prepared and TCR repertoires were sequenced by different laboratories using diverse techniques, in order to increase sequencing depth and limit assay-specific biases. Between about 0.8 and 9.5 billion PBMCs per donor were obtained by leukapheresis. What the work shows at the level of the full study, not this receptor alone: Sharing across a handful of donors was observed for about 4.8% of naive CD4, around 3.5% of naive CD8, around 2.5% of memory CD4, and about 0.4% of memory CD8 clonotypes. Based on pairwise subsampling, the degree of clonotype sharing among donors was expected to be affected by sequencing depth. The small number of donors limited the genetic and exposure-history diversity represented. Higher generation probabilities were observed for clonotypes shared by all four sorted-subset donors than for non-shared clonotypes. Incomplete sequencing was indicated by rarefaction of sorted-subset datasets, despite the large sequencing depth. Estimated clonotype richness was generally larger for naive than for memory subsets. Sampling was limited to blood, and TCR repertoires in tissue likely differ from TCR repertoires in blood.

CDR1 and CDR2 were assigned from the germline V gene as MNHNS and SASEGT. Including cysteine and phenylalanine, the CDR3 has 14 amino acids. Only the CDR3 portion is preserved as DNA: 42 bases, with reading frame beginning at the first base. Relative to germline, V is 3 bases shorter and J is 5 bases shorter, with 13 bases between their ends. The donors were healthy, HIV-negative adults who had no recently reported acute infections or vaccinations. All donors were Caucasian adults living in Nashville, Tennessee, USA. CD4+ T cells were enriched through magnetic negative selection, after which naive cells were positively selected on CD45RA and the remaining negative fraction served as the memory subset. After blood collection by leukapheresis, PBMCs were isolated using Ficoll-Histopaque density gradient centrifugation and then cryopreserved in the vapor phase of liquid nitrogen. Analytical flow cytometry was used to check the purity and quantity of every magnetically sorted T cell population. Genomic DNA was isolated from each sorted fraction and quantified by UV absorbance on a Nanodrop 2000c.

Using the deep immunoSEQ assay, multiplex PCR amplified TCR CDR3 regions from genomic DNA. For each cell subset, the extracted genomic DNA was distributed evenly across all wells of several immunoSEQ 96-well plates, and each plate served as one replicate. Each replicate PCR for sorted subsets received 200 ng genomic DNA, equal to about 30,000 T cell genomes. Purified libraries were quantified with a Qubit 3.0 fluorometer, sized on a Bioanalyzer 2100, and re-quantified with the KAPA Library Quantification kit. Each immunoSEQ 96-well plate was sequenced on its own single-read 150-cycle Illumina NextSeq 550 flow cell. The authors processed their data as follows. The immunoSEQ output contained only junctional sequences without quality scores, so filtering could not match that applied to full-length reads. Sequences were annotated with PyIR, a Python wrapper for IgBLAST v1.9, using IMGT germline references to assign V/J genes and CDR3. Reads with weak V/J assignments (E-value above 1e-6), missing CDR3, stop codons, out-of-frame junctions, or ambiguous translated residues were removed. V3J clonotypes were defined as sequences sharing the same inferred V gene, J gene, and CDR3 amino acid sequence. The percentage overlap between two repertoires was calculated by dividing the number of shared unique clonotypes by the size of the smaller repertoire. Richness of each repertoire was evaluated using RTK rarefaction, the Chao1 estimator, and Recon v2.1 estimates of unobserved clonotypes. OLGA was used to compute generation probabilities for all TCRbeta clonotypes that the gDNA method yielded from a handful of donors. The immuneACCESS repertoire file appears here via TCRdb, limited to in-frame rearrangements. These files lack a portion of the clones; in checked studies, under half of the deficit traces to unresolved V genes, and the cause of the others is not known. The D gene and trimming were derived from the DNA, and the V and J assignments and clone size from that table. This sample is represented by some 1,600,000 clones; under 99% of them were singletons. Approximately 0.44% of the sample belongs to the ten largest clones.

This receptor was obtained from a man aged 30 to 39 in good health. The source material was naive CD4+ T cells sorted from blood. The sample's cell subset or site label, in plain terms: CD45RA+ positively selected. The chain employs TRBV6-1 and TRBJ1-2, and perhaps TRBD1 as D gene, on 6 matching bases. The bases are TGTGCCAGCAGTGACCAGGGGCCCGAGTATGGCTACACCTTC. It translates to CASSDQGPEYGYTF.